A selection of T cell receptor beta chains follows, all from one sample in a study of blood T cell repertoires in COVID-19. The protocol was immunoSEQ multiplex PCR, while the TCRdb copy is restricted to in-frame clones and leaves out a portion. The data contain around 220,000 clones, roughly 88% of them singletons. The sample comprised PBMCs or T cells enriched from blood (not recorded which). These receptors came from a woman between 50 and 59 years old with acute COVID-19. CDR3s include the opening cysteine and the closing phenylalanine or tryptophan. D genes are given only for firm matches. Expanded clones are given a class, and other clones once, few, many or no size at all.

cdr3_aa | cdr3_nt | cdr3_length | clone_size | d_call | j_call | v_call
CASSFAGSTQGTQYF | TGTGCCAGCAGCTTCGCAGGTTCAACTCAGGGGACCCAGTACTTC | 15 | - | - | TRBJ2-5 | TRBV5-5
CASSLGHSLSGPQETQYF | TGTGCCAGCAGCTTAGGCCACTCTCTTAGCGGGCCCCAAGAGACCCAGTACTTC | 18 | once | TRBD2 | TRBJ2-5 | TRBV11-2
CASSLGGLRAFF | TGTGCCAGCAGTTTGGGGGGACTGAGAGCTTTCTTT | 12 | - | - | TRBJ1-1 | TRBV28
CASRGTVGEKLFF | TGTGCCAGTAGAGGGACAGTTGGAGAAAAACTGTTTTTT | 13 | - | TRBD1 | TRBJ1-4 | TRBV25-1
CASSETNLAGPWNEQFF | TGTGCCAGCAGTGAAACGAACCTAGCGGGGCCATGGAATGAGCAGTTCTTC | 17 | few | TRBD2 | TRBJ2-1 | TRBV2
CASSQAADLNTEAFF | TGTGCCAGCAGCCAAGCCGCAGATTTGAACACTGAAGCTTTCTTT | 15 | - | - | TRBJ1-1 | TRBV3-1/TRBV3-2
CSVEVLPGAGTGELFF | TGCAGCGTTGAAGTTTTACCGGGAGCGGGAACCGGGGAGCTGTTTTTT | 16 | - | TRBD2 | TRBJ2-2 | TRBV29-1
CASSGAGGPSGELFF | TGTGCCAGCAGCGGAGCGGGAGGGCCGTCCGGGGAGCTGTTTTTT | 15 | - | TRBD2 | TRBJ2-2 | TRBV7-9
CASSDRQGVQETQYF | TGTGCCAGCAGTGATCGACAGGGAGTCCAAGAGACCCAGTACTTC | 15 | once | TRBD1 | TRBJ2-5 | TRBV25-1
CASSIGGQGGSEQYF | TGTGCCAGCAGCATCGGAGGACAGGGCGGGTCCGAGCAGTACTTC | 15 | - | TRBD1 | TRBJ2-7 | TRBV5-4
CASSLLHLNYGYTF | TGTGCCAGCAGCTTGTTACACCTTAACTATGGCTACACCTTC | 14 | - | - | TRBJ1-2 | TRBV5-6
CASSLRAGGSYNEQFF | TGTGCCAGCAGCTTACGTGCGGGAGGCTCCTACAATGAGCAGTTCTTC | 16 | - | TRBD2 | TRBJ2-1 | TRBV7-9
CASSKGFAAEKLFF | TGTGCCAGTAGTAAGGGGTTTGCCGCCGAAAAACTGTTTTTT | 14 | - | - | TRBJ1-4 | TRBV19
CAWRRGTEAFF | TGTGCCTGGAGGAGAGGCACTGAAGCTTTCTTT | 11 | - | - | TRBJ1-1 | TRBV30
CASKFYSNQPQHF | TGTGCCAGTAAATTCTATAGCAATCAGCCCCAGCATTTT | 13 | - | - | TRBJ1-5 | TRBV2
CASSSPDRGTGELFF | TGTGCCAGTAGTAGCCCCGACAGGGGCACCGGGGAGCTGTTTTTT | 15 | - | TRBD1 | TRBJ2-2 | TRBV19
CASSIQKAIRTGELFF | TGTGCCAGTAGCATCCAGAAAGCCATCAGGACCGGGGAGCTGTTTTTT | 16 | - | - | TRBJ2-2 | TRBV19
CASSSGAGRGTGELFF | TGTGCCAGCAGCTCCGGAGCCGGGAGGGGCACCGGGGAGCTGTTTTTT | 16 | few | TRBD2 | TRBJ2-2 | TRBV7-6
CASSVEGQANTGELFF | TGTGCCAGCAGCGTAGAAGGACAGGCGAACACCGGGGAGCTGTTTTTT | 16 | - | TRBD1 | TRBJ2-2 | TRBV9
CASSLGGADSYEQYF | TGTGCCAGCAGCTTGGGTGGGGCCGACTCCTACGAGCAGTACTTC | 15 | - | - | TRBJ2-7 | TRBV5-4
CATSDLKGRETQYF | TGTGCCACCAGTGATTTGAAGGGGAGGGAGACCCAGTACTTC | 14 | - | - | TRBJ2-5 | TRBV24-1
CASSIVVGGANEQFF | TGTGCCAGTAGTATAGTAGTGGGGGGGGCGAATGAGCAGTTCTTC | 15 | - | - | TRBJ2-1 | TRBV19
CASSEIAGGRTDTQYF | TGTGCCAGCAGTGAAATAGCGGGAGGGCGTACAGATACGCAGTATTTT | 16 | - | TRBD2 | TRBJ2-3 | TRBV6-1
CASSPLRQQETQYF | TGTGCCAGCTCACCTCTGCGACAGCAAGAGACCCAGTACTTC | 14 | - | - | TRBJ2-5 | TRBV18
CASSGMRTGQGKDNTF | TGTGCCAGCAGTGGGATGCGGACCGGACAGGGGAAGGATAACACCTTC | 16 | - | TRBD1 | TRBJ1-2 | TRBV28
CASSSAGTGSETQYF | TGCGCCAGCAGCTCCGCAGGTACAGGCTCGGAGACCCAGTACTTC | 15 | - | - | TRBJ2-5 | TRBV5-1
CASSSVTSGRDEQFF | TGTGCCAGCAGCTCCGTGACTAGCGGGAGGGATGAGCAGTTCTTC | 15 | - | TRBD2 | TRBJ2-1 | TRBV7-2
CASSLRRHPSYEQYF | TGCGCCAGCAGCTTGAGGCGACACCCCTCCTACGAGCAGTACTTC | 15 | - | - | TRBJ2-7 | TRBV5-1
CASSYLTGQGANTGELFF | TGTGCCAGCAGTTACTTAACCGGACAGGGCGCGAACACCGGGGAGCTGTTTTTT | 18 | - | TRBD1 | TRBJ2-2 | TRBV6-2/TRBV6-3
CASSPTPGTANTEAFF | TGTGCCAGCAGTCCAACCCCCGGGACAGCGAACACTGAAGCTTTCTTT | 16 | many | TRBD1 | TRBJ1-1 | TRBV6-2/TRBV6-3
CASSEFPSGTVFGELFF | TGTGCCAGCAGTGAATTCCCTAGCGGGACGGTATTCGGGGAGCTGTTTTTT | 17 | - | TRBD2 | TRBJ2-2 | TRBV6-1
CASSQGSSGWGEQYF | TGTGCCAGCAGCCAAGGGAGTAGCGGGTGGGGCGAGCAGTACTTC | 15 | - | TRBD2 | TRBJ2-7 | TRBV4-2
CASSPRQGRDTIYF | TGTGCCAGCAGCCCCCGACAGGGGAGGGACACCATATATTTT | 14 | - | TRBD1 | TRBJ1-3 | TRBV7-6
CASSLVSGFYEQYF | TGCGCCAGCAGCTTGGTGAGCGGTTTCTACGAGCAGTACTTC | 14 | - | - | TRBJ2-7 | TRBV5-1
CAIREGLENNEQFF | TGTGCCATCAGGGAAGGACTGGAAAACAATGAGCAGTTCTTC | 14 | - | - | TRBJ2-1 | TRBV10-3
CASSEPGQGSPYEQYF | TGTGCCAGTAGTGAACCGGGACAGGGGTCCCCCTACGAGCAGTACTTC | 16 | - | TRBD1 | TRBJ2-7 | TRBV19
CASSNARRGTDTQYF | TGTGCCAGCAGTAACGCCCGCAGGGGCACAGATACGCAGTATTTT | 15 | - | - | TRBJ2-3 | TRBV6-5
CATSDSRTGTNTGELFF | TGTGCCACCAGTGACAGTAGGACAGGGACGAACACCGGGGAGCTGTTTTTT | 17 | - | TRBD1 | TRBJ2-2 | TRBV24-1
CASTGEGQPQHF | TGTGCCAGCACAGGGGAGGGTCAGCCCCAGCATTTT | 12 | - | - | TRBJ1-5 | TRBV28
CASSHGRGYEQYF | TGTGCCAGCAGCCACGGACGGGGTTACGAGCAGTACTTC | 13 | - | - | TRBJ2-7 | TRBV11-2
CASSPRELTNTGELFF | TGCGCCAGCAGCCCCAGGGAATTAACGAACACCGGGGAGCTGTTTTTT | 16 | - | - | TRBJ2-2 | TRBV5-1
CASTRDRAGGYTF | TGTGCCAGCACCCGGGACAGGGCAGGGGGCTACACCTTC | 13 | - | TRBD1 | TRBJ1-2 | TRBV6-5
CASSRITSGRGEQFF | TGTGCCAGCAGCCGCATTACTAGCGGGAGGGGTGAGCAGTTCTTC | 15 | - | TRBD2 | TRBJ2-1 | TRBV14
CASSFQGGRTEAFF | TGTGCCAGCAGCTTTCAAGGGGGACGGACTGAAGCTTTCTTT | 14 | - | - | TRBJ1-1 | TRBV7-3
CASSLRGKLSFF | TGTGCCAGCAGCTTAAGGGGAAAGCTCTCTTTCTTT | 12 | - | - | TRBJ1-1 | TRBV5-4
CASSTQGHNNEQFF | TGTGCCAGTAGTACCCAGGGACACAACAATGAGCAGTTCTTC | 14 | - | - | TRBJ2-1 | TRBV19
CASSDNRDSHTSFF | TGTGCCAGCAGTGACAACCGGGACAGCCATACGAGCTTCTTT | 14 | once | TRBD1 | TRBJ1-1 | TRBV6-1
CASSSDPPRHFEASTEAFF | TGTGCCAGCAGCTCCGACCCCCCGAGGCATTTTGAGGCAAGCACTGAAGCTTTCTTT | 19 | - | - | TRBJ1-1 | TRBV11-2